This T cell receptor beta chain is from a study of blood T cell repertoires in COVID-19. Between the trimmed V and J ends, which lost 0 bases and 10 bases, there was a span of 18 bases. Per the germline V gene, CDR1 is SNHLY and CDR2 is FYNNEI. This CDR3 has 15 residues. Original processing methods: Amplified reference gene primers provided the basis for estimating nucleated cell counts. Clones were sequenced by immunoSEQ multiplex PCR, and TCRdb holds only the in-frame ones, with some missing. For V, J and clone size, that table is used; D and trimming come from the DNA. Of about 160,000 clones listed, more than 75% are singletons.

Material: peripheral blood. This receptor was identified in a man aged 18 to 30 with acute or convalescent COVID-19. The rearrangement links TRBV2 to TRBJ1-1; tentatively, D is TRBD1 (5 bases). CDR3 DNA sequence: TGTGCCAGCAGTGAAGCCTCGGCGTTGGGGCTACGAGCTTTCTTT. This translates into CASSEASALGLRAFF.